This TCR beta chain emerged from a study of cytomegalovirus exposure and HLA in healthy donors. Study as a whole: Early release data held tens of millions of unique TCRs from HLA-typed donors.

The primer mix had 60 Vbeta and 13 Jbeta primers. The repertoire was sequenced with immunoSEQ multiplex PCR; TCRdb's copy has only in-frame clones and lacks some. The sample lists approximately 170,000 clones, over 75% occurring once. Study-wide points: Associated with cytomegalovirus, according to the listing, were some 150 TCR beta chains.

This CDR3 region has 14 residues. V gave up 5 bases and J gave up 5 bases; unmatched junction bases: 5. Per germline, CDR1 SGHVS and CDR2 FNYEAQ. This clone was found a few times. Its antigen is as yet unknown. Sequences were obtained from PBMCs. This TCR was sampled from a male donor in good health and CMV-seronegative. The chain links TRBV7-6 to TRBJ2-1, with 8 bases identical to TRBD2. As DNA, the CDR3 is TGTGCCAGCAGCCCGCGGACTAGCAACAATGAGCAGTTCTTC. It yields the protein CASSPRTSNNEQFF. The whole variable domain, filled in from reference TRBV7-6 and TRBJ2-1, reads GAGVSQSPRYKVTKRGQDVALRCDPISGHVSLYWYRQALGQGPEFLTYFNYEAQQDKSGLPNDRFSAERPEGSISTLTIQRTEQRDSAMYRCASSPRTSNNEQFFGPGTRLTVL.